The sequence of this TCR beta chain was determined in a study of breast tumors, draining lymph nodes, adjacent tissues. The study, taken as a whole, reports: Compared with basal-like, luminal-like tumors shared significantly more repertoire with nontumor tissue. That most tumor T cells come from lymph nodes remained unproven. Compared with lymph nodes, tumors were less diverse; compared with nontumor tissue, more.

Germline loops: CDR1 KGHSH, CDR2 LQKENI. CDR3 size: 14 residues. V was clipped by 0 bases and J by 6 bases, with 12 bases between them. TCRdb recomputed calls from the multiplex PCR reads with MiXCR, one row per CDR3 protein. Here the sample spans nearly 110,000 distinct CDR3 sequences, less than 40% being singletons. This clonotype was recorded at least ten times. The antigen is unknown. Samples came from axillary lymph nodes draining the breast cancer. The J gene is TRBJ2-7, the V gene TRBV18, with TRBD2 as a possible D gene (5 bases). The clonotype originates from a female donor with breast cancer. Some clones in this sample may be carry-over from other donors' samples. The sequenced sample consisted of axillary lymph node tissue. As DNA, the CDR3 is TGTGCCAGCTCACCACCCGGGGTCGGTCTCGAGCAGTACTTC. Protein: CASSPPGVGLEQYF. Full variable domain (outside the CDR3, taken from reference TRBV18 and TRBJ2-7): NAGVMQNPRHLVRRRGQEARLRCSPMKGHSHVYWYRQLPEEGLKFMVYLQKENIIDESGMPKERFSAEFPKEGPSILRIQQVVRGDSAAYFCASSPPGVGLEQYFGPGTRLTVT.